Following are 18 T cell receptor beta chains from one sample sequenced in a study of CXCR3-negative and CXCR3-positive naive CD8 T cells (dated by TCRdb to between 2018 and 2021). No antigens are known for them. The instrument was a NextSeq 550. The Human TCR Profiling Kit (MiLaboratory) was used to make UMI-labeled 5' RACE TRB cDNA libraries. The reads underwent TCRdb reprocessing, giving one record for each CDR3 protein sequence and no DNA. The sample's clone listing holds about 85,000 distinct CDR3 sequences. The ten largest clones represent under 0.95% of the sample. Study-wide findings and limitations: TRB CDR3s from CXCR3-positive naive cells showed higher hydrophobicity (lower Kidera factor 4), lower energy, and higher strength and volume indices than CXCR3-negative naive cells.

The source material was naive CXCR3+ CD8+ T cells from blood. Sample cell subset or site, as interpreted from the label and publication: CD45RO-CCR7+CD27+CD95- naive CD8+ T cells expressing CXCR3 (TNR3+). These receptor sequences come from a human donor in good health. Some clones in this sample may be carry-over from other donors' samples.

The chain is built from TRBV7-2 and TRBJ2-7; TCRdb reports TRBD1, a call that lacks DNA to check it against. CDR3 length equals 13 residues. Germline loops: CDR1 SGHTA, CDR2 FQGNSA. The CDR3 loop reads CASRPGQAYEQYF.

The chain has TRBV9 and TRBJ1-2; TCRdb's assignment of TRBD1 cannot be checked, as there is no DNA. Germline assignment: CDR1 SGDLS and CDR2 YYNGEE. The CDR3 is 14 amino acids. The CDR3 reads CASSVAGGGLGYTF. Full variable domain (outside the CDR3, taken from reference TRBV9 and TRBJ1-2): DSGVTQTPKHLITATGQRVTLRCSPRSGDLSVYWYQQSLDQGLQFLIQYYNGEERAKGNILERFSAQQFPDLHSELNLSSLELGDSALYFCASSVAGGGLGYTFGSGTRLTVV.

The gene calls are TRBV2 and TRBJ2-7; TCRdb indicates TRBD1, and absent DNA this call remains unverified. The CDR3 totals 13 residues. Germline CDR1 reads SNHLY; CDR2 reads FYNNEI. CDR3 protein: CASTLTPSYEQYF.

The rearrangement links TRBV6-2 or TRBV6-3 to TRBJ1-2; with no DNA, the TCRdb D assignment of TRBD1 cannot be verified. Germline-derived CDR1 and CDR2 are MNHEY and SVGEGT. CDR3 length: 12 amino acids. CDR3 residues: CATTTGNYGYTF.

The gene calls are TRBV20-1 and TRBJ2-7; TCRdb calls TRBD1, which cannot be checked without DNA. The CDR3 covers 14 residues. Germline lookup yields CDR1 DFQATT and CDR2 SNEGSKA (reference sequence). This chain's CDR3 is CSCQGDYISYEQYF.

The chain couples TRBV9 to TRBJ1-2; TCRdb proposes TRBD1, but this gene call is untestable without DNA. The CDR3 runs 17 residues. Germline CDR1 SGDLS, CDR2 YYNGEE. The chain's CDR3 is CASSENQGPNSRYGYTF. The whole variable domain, remainder taken from reference TRBV9 and TRBJ1-2, is DSGVTQTPKHLITATGQRVTLRCSPRSGDLSVYWYQQSLDQGLQFLIQYYNGEERAKGNILERFSAQQFPDLHSELNLSSLELGDSALYFCASSENQGPNSRYGYTFGSGTRLTVV.

The V gene is TRBV15, the J gene TRBJ2-3; TCRdb indicates TRBD1, and absent DNA this call remains unverified. From germline, CDR1 is LNHNV and CDR2 YYDKDF (reference sequence). The CDR3 has 17 residues. The CDR3 reads CATSRDRGATSTDTQYF.

The chain uses TRBV5-1 and TRBJ2-1. The CDR3 has 14 amino acids. CDR1 SGHRS and CDR2 YFSETQ come from the germline V gene. CDR3 sequence reads: CASSLLRSDNEQFF.

The CDR3 loop is CASSSQPTGRNSPLHF. This chain joins TRBV7-9 and TRBJ1-6; as DNA is missing, the TRBD1 call by TCRdb cannot be tested. CDR1 and CDR2 (germline): SEHNR, FQNEAQ (reference sequence). The CDR3 runs to 16 residues.

The V call is TRBV28, the J call TRBJ1-5; the D gene TCRdb calls, TRBD1, cannot be checked with no DNA. CDR3 size: 15 residues. Germline CDR1 is MDHEN and CDR2 is SYDVKM. The CDR3 spells CASGVIGTDNQPQHF.

This chain connects TRBV29-1 to TRBJ2-7. Germline CDR1 is SQVTM and CDR2 is ANQGSEA. The CDR3 spans 13 residues. The CDR3 here is CSVEVQFSYEQYF.

The rearrangement uses TRBV7-9 and TRBJ1-1; no DNA is available, so the TRBD1 call from TCRdb remains unchecked. The germline gives CDR1 SEHNR, CDR2 FQNEAQ (reference sequence). This CDR3 contains 13 residues. CDR3 in amino acids: CASSGNPGVGAFF.

V is TRBV15 and J is TRBJ1-4; the D call of TRBD1 rests on TCRdb alone, since no DNA is present to check it. The CDR3 runs to 18 residues. Germline CDR1 LNHNV, CDR2 YYDKDF (reference sequence). CDR3 residues: CATSRDAPPRGGDEKLFF.

The chain couples TRBV20-1 to TRBJ2-7. The CDR3 covers 13 residues. From germline, CDR1 is DFQATT and CDR2 SNEGSKA (reference sequence). CDR3 in amino acids: CSARETLSYEQYF.

This chain connects TRBV5-1 to TRBJ1-2. This CDR3 has 14 residues. Germline V gives CDR1 SGHRS, CDR2 YFSETQ. The CDR3 sequence is CASSSLAEDYGYTF.

The chain carries TRBV6-5 and TRBJ2-2; TCRdb reports TRBD2, a call that lacks DNA to check it against. Germline loops: CDR1 MNHEY, CDR2 SVGAGI. The CDR3 runs 16 residues. CDR3 protein: CASSYSPTALAGELFF.

The gene calls are TRBV7-9 and TRBJ2-1; with no DNA, the TCRdb D assignment of TRBD2 cannot be verified. The CDR3 extends over 15 amino acids. CDR1 and CDR2 from the germline V gene are SEHNR and FQNEAQ (reference sequence). The CDR3 sequence is CASSLEGREGPEQFF.

The chain recombines TRBV12-3 or TRBV12-4 with TRBJ2-5; absent DNA, TCRdb's TRBD1 call cannot be checked. The CDR3 covers 15 residues. CDR3 protein: CASSLGQPSQETQYF.